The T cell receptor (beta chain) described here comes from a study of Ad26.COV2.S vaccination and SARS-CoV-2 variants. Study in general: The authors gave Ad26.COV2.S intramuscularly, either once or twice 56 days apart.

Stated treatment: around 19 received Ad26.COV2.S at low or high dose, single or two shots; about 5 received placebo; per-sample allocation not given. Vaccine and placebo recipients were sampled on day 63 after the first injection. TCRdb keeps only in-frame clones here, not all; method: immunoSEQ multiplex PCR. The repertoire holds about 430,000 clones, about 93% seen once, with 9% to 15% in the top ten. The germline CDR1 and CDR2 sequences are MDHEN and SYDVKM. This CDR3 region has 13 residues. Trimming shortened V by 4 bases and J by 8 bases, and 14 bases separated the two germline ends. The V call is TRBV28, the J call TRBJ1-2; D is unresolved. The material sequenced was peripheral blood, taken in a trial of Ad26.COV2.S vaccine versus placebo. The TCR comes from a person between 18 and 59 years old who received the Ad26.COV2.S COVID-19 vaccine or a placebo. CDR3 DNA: TGTGCCAGCAGTTCCTTCCGCCGAGCCGGCTACACCTTC. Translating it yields CASSSFRRAGYTF.